Each of the 29 T cell receptor beta chains below was sequenced from the same sample in a study of shared clonotypes between healthy human individuals. Profiling relied on immunoSEQ multiplex PCR, and the TCRdb table lists in-frame clones only, not all of them. Altogether over 400,000 clones are present, roughly 80% being singletons, with the ten largest covering around 12%. Sequences were obtained from PBMCs. The receptors stem from a woman aged 40 to 50 in good health. Some clones in this sample may be carry-over from other donors' samples.

The chain recombines TRBV27 with TRBJ2-1, with 12 bases matching TRBD2. Per germline, CDR1 MNHEY and CDR2 SMNVEV (reference sequence). V shed 5 bases, J shed 9 bases, and the junction held 5 bases outside the gene matches. The length of the CDR3 is 14 residues. CDR3 nucleotide sequence: TGTGCCAGCAGTCCTAGCGGGAGGGCCTTTGAGCAGTTCTTC. It codes for CASSPSGRAFEQFF.

This chain links TRBV7-3 with TRBJ2-1, with 8 nucleotides matching TRBD2. Germline V gene sequence: CDR1 SGHTA, CDR2 FQGTGA. The V gene end was trimmed by 4 bases and the J gene end by 2 bases; junction bases not matched to a gene: 4. This CDR3 contains 15 residues. CDR3 loop: CASSYGLAAYNEQFF. For the CDR3, the DNA is TGTGCCAGCAGCTACGGACTAGCCGCCTACAATGAGCAGTTCTTC.

The chain joins TRBV6-6 to TRBJ1-4; the match to TRBD1 covers 8 bases. The germline CDR1 and CDR2 sequences are MNHNY and SVGAGI (reference sequence). V shed 6 bases, J shed 4 bases, and the junction held 4 bases outside the gene matches. This CDR3 has 14 residues. The CDR3 loop reads CASSPDRVNEKLFF. CDR3 nucleotides: TGTGCCAGCAGCCCGGACAGGGTTAATGAAAAACTGTTTTTT.

V usage is TRBV7-2 and J usage is TRBJ2-1, with 7 bases that match TRBD2. Per germline, CDR1 SGHTA and CDR2 FQGNSA. This CDR3 spans 16 amino acids. With V trimmed by 2 bases and J by 0 bases, 4 bases remained unmatched. As DNA, the CDR3 is TGTGCCAGCAGCTTAAACCTAGCGGTCTCCTACAATGAGCAGTTCTTC. Protein: CASSLNLAVSYNEQFF. The full variable domain, rest sourced from reference TRBV7-2 and TRBJ2-1, is GAGVSQSPSNKVTEKGKDVELRCDPISGHTALYWYRQSLGQGLEFLIYFQGNSAPDKSGLPSDRFSAERTGGSVSTLTIQRTQQEDSAVYLCASSLNLAVSYNEQFFGPGTRLTVL.

V usage is TRBV4-3 and J usage is TRBJ2-7; the match to TRBD2 covers 9 bases. The CDR3 length is 15 residues. Germline V lookup: CDR1 LGHNA, CDR2 YSLEER. V lost 1 base and J lost 7; bases outside the gene matches: 8. The CDR3 loop reads CASSQGLADLREQYF. Here the CDR3 DNA reads TGCGCCAGCAGCCAAGGACTAGCGGACCTGAGGGAGCAGTACTTC.

This clone appeared a few times. The chain is built from TRBV28 and TRBJ2-2, with 7 bases that match TRBD1. The V and J ends lost 7 bases and 4 bases, in that order; junction bases with no gene match: 6. This CDR3 comprises 14 residues. From germline, CDR1 is MDHEN and CDR2 SYDVKM. This chain's CDR3 is CASKRSGGTGELFF. The CDR3 DNA follows: TGTGCCAGCAAGAGATCAGGGGGCACCGGGGAGCTGTTTTTT.

This chain joins TRBV20-1 and TRBJ2-3; no clear D gene. CDR1 DFQATT and CDR2 SNEGSKA come from the germline V gene (reference sequence). V dropped 7 bases and J dropped 7 bases, with 9 bases sitting between them. This CDR3 comprises 10 residues. The CDR3 loop is CSGSPYTQYF. CDR3 in DNA: TGCAGTGGATCGCCGTATACGCAGTATTTT.

The chain links TRBV5-1 to TRBJ2-1; TRBD2 matches at 7 bases. The germline V gene has CDR1 SGHRS and CDR2 YFSETQ. V was pared by 3 bases and J by 2 bases, with 2 bases of the junction left unmatched. The CDR3 loop spans 14 amino acids. The CDR3 spells CASSSGLPYNEQFF. Written as DNA, the CDR3 is TGCGCCAGCAGCTCGGGACTACCCTACAATGAGCAGTTCTTC. The full variable domain, with the rest looked up from reference TRBV5-1 and TRBJ2-1, is KAGVTQTPRYLIKTRGQQVTLSCSPISGHRSVSWYQQTPGQGLQFLFEYFSETQRNKGNFPGRFSGRQFSNSRSEMNVSTLELGDSALYLCASSSGLPYNEQFFGPGTRLTVL.

The chain carries TRBV28 and TRBJ2-3; 7 bases are shared with TRBD2. V gave up 7 bases and J gave up 4 bases; unmatched junction bases: 14. The CDR3 extends over 16 amino acids. Looked up from germline, CDR1 is MDHEN and CDR2 is SYDVKM. The CDR3 coding sequence is TGTGCCAGCACCTCGGCCGGAGGGAGGGGCCCAGATACGCAGTATTTT. Protein: CASTSAGGRGPDTQYF.

Remarks on this clone: This sample includes further DNA sequences coding for the same CDR3. The rearrangement joins TRBV5-1 to TRBJ2-5, with a possible D match to TRBD2 (6 bases). Trimming took 4 bases from V and 2 from J, leaving 9 bases between them. The CDR3 loop spans 13 amino acids. CDR1 and CDR2 (germline): SGHRS, YFSETQ. CDR3 coding DNA: TGCGCCAGCAGCCCGGGACTGCAAGAGACCCAGTACTTC. As protein: CASSPGLQETQYF.

This clone was observed a handful of times. The chain has TRBV5-1 and TRBJ2-7, with TRBD1 identical over 8 bases. The length of the CDR3 is 16 residues. Germline V CDR1 and CDR2: SGHRS, YFSETQ. Trimming at V came to 0 bases and at J to 1 base, leaving 6 bases not matched to a gene. As DNA, the CDR3 is TGCGCCAGCAGCTTGGCCGGCCGGACAGGGTCCTACGAGCAGTACTTC. Encoded protein: CASSLAGRTGSYEQYF.

The CDR3 DNA is TGCAGTGCGGCGGGAGTCAATGAGCAGTTCTTC. Protein sequence: CSAAGVNEQFF. The chain joins TRBV20-1 to TRBJ2-1; 7 bases map to TRBD2. With 6 bases clipped from V and 6 bases from J, the junction kept 2 bases outside the gene matches. The CDR3 covers 11 residues. Germline CDR1 reads DFQATT; CDR2 reads SNEGSKA (reference sequence).

This clone was seen a handful of times. The V and J genes are TRBV15 and TRBJ2-3, with D unclear. CDR1 and CDR2 from the germline V gene are LNHNV and YYDKDF (reference sequence). Trimming cost V 1 base and J 3 bases, with 14 bases left between them. The CDR3 loop spans 16 amino acids. CDR3 amino acids: CATSRGPLLFTDTQYF. CDR3 nucleotides: TGTGCCACCAGCAGAGGTCCCCTACTCTTTACAGATACGCAGTATTTT.

CDR3 loop: CASSNPGTGIEKLFF. DNA for the CDR3: TGTGCCAGCAGTAACCCCGGGACAGGGATTGAAAAACTGTTTTTT. The V and J genes are TRBV2 and TRBJ1-4; 9 nucleotides line up with TRBD1. The V gene end was trimmed by 5 bases and the J gene end by 7 bases; junction bases not matched to a gene: 8. This CDR3 spans 15 amino acids. The germline V gene has CDR1 SNHLY and CDR2 FYNNEI.

This chain's CDR3 is CSVVPLREGGETQYF. The CDR3 bases are TGCAGCGTTGTGCCCCTACGGGAGGGGGGAGAGACCCAGTACTTC. J is TRBJ2-5 and V is TRBV29-1; 8 bases agree with TRBD2. Unmatched junction bases numbered 11, after V lost 4 bases and J lost 4 bases. CDR3 length: 15 amino acids. Germline lookup yields CDR1 SQVTM and CDR2 ANQGSEA.

The CDR3 sequence: CASSDPGQGLYEQYF. DNA of the CDR3: TGTGCCAGCAGCGATCCGGGACAGGGTTTGTACGAGCAGTACTTC. The rearrangement uses TRBV28 and TRBJ2-7, with 9 positions matching TRBD1. The CDR3 is made up of 15 amino acids. V was pared by 6 bases and J by 4 bases, with 10 bases of the junction left unmatched. Germline loops: CDR1 MDHEN, CDR2 SYDVKM.

This chain connects TRBV5-4 to TRBJ2-7, with 14 bases matching TRBD2. CDR1 is SGHNT and CDR2 is YYREEE in the germline V gene (reference sequence). The V gene end was trimmed by 4 bases and the J gene end by 4 bases; junction bases not matched to a gene: 4. The CDR3 sequence is 15 residues long. This chain's CDR3 is CASSTGLAGVYEQYF. The CDR3 coding sequence is TGTGCCAGCAGCACGGGACTAGCGGGGGTATACGAGCAGTACTTC. Combining the CDR3 with reference TRBV5-4 and TRBJ2-7 gives the whole variable domain ETGVTQSPTHLIKTRGQQVTLRCSSQSGHNTVSWYQQALGQGPQFIFQYYREEENGRGNFPPRFSGLQFPNYSSELNVNALELDDSALYLCASSTGLAGVYEQYFGPGTRLTVT.

This chain connects TRBV11-2 to TRBJ2-5, with D possibly being TRBD1 (5 bases). The length of the CDR3 is 17 residues. V shed 4 bases and J shed 5 bases, with 23 bases lying between them. Looked up from germline, CDR1 is SGHAT and CDR2 is FQNNGV. CDR3 DNA sequence: TGTGCCAGCAGCTCCGGCAGGGTGTATGGGTTTGGGGAGACCCAGTACTTC. This translates into CASSSGRVYGFGETQYF.

The V gene is TRBV2, the J gene TRBJ2-3, with D perhaps given as TRBD1 or TRBD2 (5 bases each). This CDR3 comprises 14 residues. Trimming cost V 9 bases and J 2 bases, with 15 bases left between them. Germline CDR1 and CDR2: SNHLY and FYNNEI. As DNA, the CDR3 is TGTGCCAGTATGGGCAGGGACGCCACAGATACGCAGTATTTT. It codes for CASMGRDATDTQYF.

This clone was seen once. V usage is TRBV5-1 and J usage is TRBJ2-5, with D possibly being TRBD2 (6 bases). The V gene's germline CDR1 is SGHRS and CDR2 YFSETQ. V was cut by 1 base and J by 2 bases, with 9 bases left in between. This CDR3 has 14 residues. The CDR3 DNA sequence: TGCGCCAGCAGCTTGTGGACTACTCAAGAGACCCAGTACTTC. Translated, it gives CASSLWTTQETQYF.

The chain has TRBV6-1 and TRBJ2-3; 12 bases are a match to TRBD2. Germline CDR1 and CDR2: MNHNS and SASEGT. The CDR3 runs to 15 residues. Trimming cost V 5 bases and J 3 bases; bases outside gene matches: 3. The CDR3 DNA follows: TGTGCCAGCAGTCCTAGCGGGAGGGCTACAGATACGCAGTATTTT. Amino acids: CASSPSGRATDTQYF.

The J gene is TRBJ2-7, the V gene TRBV2; possible D gene TRBD2, 5 bases. V gave up 7 bases and J gave up 3 bases, with 13 bases separating them. This CDR3 has 13 residues. Germline CDR1 SNHLY, CDR2 FYNNEI. The CDR3 region is CASKRGQDYEQYF. The CDR3 DNA reads as TGTGCCAGCAAACGCGGGCAGGACTACGAGCAGTACTTC.

This rearrangement joins TRBV6-4 to TRBJ1-1; D uncertain. This CDR3 has 13 amino acids. Germline V CDR1 and CDR2: MRHNA, SNTAGT. Deletions cut 4 bases from V and 2 bases from J, with 8 bases between. Written as DNA, the CDR3 is TGTGCCAGCAGTGTTGGGCTTAACACTGAAGCTTTCTTT. It codes for CASSVGLNTEAFF.

The chain combines TRBV30 with TRBJ1-1; 7 bases agree with TRBD1. Trimming at V came to 3 bases and at J to 6 bases, leaving 7 bases not matched to a gene. CDR3 length: 13 amino acids. Germline CDR1 and CDR2: GTSNPN and SVGIG (reference sequence). The CDR3, as DNA: TGTGCCTGGAGGAACAGGGGCAGCGCTGAAGCTTTCTTT. This translates into CAWRNRGSAEAFF.

This chain links TRBV4-1 with TRBJ2-2; unclear D gene. The CDR3 is 14 residues long. Germline V gene sequence: CDR1 MGHRA, CDR2 YSYEKL. Trimming took off 4 bases at V and 4 bases at J, with 10 bases between the two ends. For the CDR3, the DNA is TGCGCCAGCAGCCCATACCGCCGCACCGGGGAGCTGTTTTTT. Residues: CASSPYRRTGELFF.

The V gene is TRBV20-1, the J gene TRBJ2-1; D is ambiguous. V lost 3 bases to trimming and J lost 6 bases, with 6 bases between them. The CDR3 is 11 residues long. Germline CDR1 and CDR2: DFQATT and SNEGSKA (reference sequence). CDR3 in amino acids: CSASSGNEQFF. Here the CDR3 DNA reads TGCAGTGCTAGCTCGGGCAATGAGCAGTTCTTC.

J is TRBJ2-7 and V is TRBV4-3; no clear D gene. Germline CDR1 is LGHNA and CDR2 is YSLEER. V dropped 1 base and J dropped 3 bases, with 4 bases sitting between them. This CDR3 is built from 12 residues. CDR3 DNA: TGCGCCAGCAGCCAAGGAGGCTACGAGCAGTACTTC. Encoded protein: CASSQGGYEQYF.

V and J are TRBV28 and TRBJ1-2; no definite D call. This CDR3 has 14 residues. Germline assignment: CDR1 MDHEN and CDR2 SYDVKM. The germline V and J ends were trimmed by 3 bases and 5 bases, with 13 bases remaining between them. CDR3 sequence: CASSLKADLYGYTF. The DNA for the CDR3 is TGTGCCAGCAGTTTGAAGGCAGACTTGTATGGCTACACCTTC.

The V call is TRBV7-2, the J call TRBJ1-2, with D maybe TRBD1 (6 bases). The germline CDR1 and CDR2 sequences are SGHTA and FQGNSA. CDR3 length: 15 residues. Trimming stripped 0 bases from V and 5 bases from J, with 13 bases between. CDR3 bases: TGTGCCAGCAGCTTAGCAGCAGGGGAGGGGTATGGCTACACCTTC. Translated: CASSLAAGEGYGYTF. The full variable domain, completed using reference TRBV7-2 and TRBJ1-2, is GAGVSQSPSNKVTEKGKDVELRCDPISGHTALYWYRQSLGQGLEFLIYFQGNSAPDKSGLPSDRFSAERTGGSVSTLTIQRTQQEDSAVYLCASSLAAGEGYGYTFGSGTRLTVV.